These T cell receptor beta chains were read from a single sample in a study of T cells in Graves' hyperthyroidism and ophthalmopathy. TCRdb called the multiplex PCR reads again in MiXCR, with one record for every CDR3 protein. Counted here are hundreds of thousands of distinct CDR3 sequences, approximately 14% occurring once; the ten biggest clones make up 5% to 7%. The sequenced sample consisted of blood. The receptors were sampled from a woman aged 25 to 45 with Graves' hyperthyroidism that later progressed to Graves' ophthalmopathy. Both conserved end residues are part of each CDR3. D genes are given only for firm matches. Clone size is given for some rows only: seen once, a few or many times, or a class if the clone is expanded.

16 | TRBJ1-1 | NA | TRBV19 | NA | CASSTSPGDLNTEAFF | TGTGCCAGTAGTACCTCCCCCGGGGATCTAAACACTGAAGCTTTCTTT
14 | TRBJ1-6 | NA | TRBV5-6 | NA | CASSMAVYNSPLHF | TGTGCCAGCAGCATGGCAGTTTATAATTCACCCCTCCACTTT
12 | TRBJ2-2 | NA | TRBV24-1 | NA | CATSENTGELFF | TGTGCCACCAGTGAGAACACCGGGGAGCTGTTTTTT
15 | TRBJ2-5 | NA | TRBV2 | few | CASSEIPGTQETQYF | TGTGCCAGCAGTGAGATACCCGGGACTCAAGAGACCCAGTACTTC
15 | TRBJ2-2 | NA | TRBV27 | many | CASSPESSNTGELFF | TGTGCCAGCAGCCCCGAGTCTTCGAACACCGGGGAGCTGTTTTTT
15 | TRBJ2-1 | NA | TRBV28 | many | CASSLRATVYNEQFF | TGTGCCAGCAGTTTAAGGGCTACCGTCTACAATGAGCAGTTCTTC
17 | TRBJ1-5 | NA | TRBV19 | many | CASKSRRDTVSNQPQHF | TGTGCCAGTAAAAGTAGGAGGGACACCGTTAGCAATCAGCCCCAGCATTTT
14 | TRBJ1-2 | NA | TRBV5-6 | NA | CASSPGEGQSGYTF | TGTGCCAGCAGCCCCGGGGAGGGGCAAAGCGGCTACACCTTC
15 | TRBJ1-1 | NA | TRBV13 | many | CASSLGGGPGDGAFF | TGTGCCAGCAGCTTAGGGGGAGGGCCGGGTGATGGAGCTTTCTTT
13 | TRBJ1-2 | NA | TRBV7-9 | NA | CASSLAYTYGYTF | TGTGCCAGCAGCTTAGCCTATACCTATGGCTACACCTTC
11 | TRBJ1-4 | NA | TRBV28 | many | CASERDEKLFF | TGTGCCAGCGAGCGAGACGAAAAACTGTTTTTT
14 | TRBJ2-5 | NA | TRBV27 | many | CASARSTYQETQYF | TGTGCCAGCGCCCGATCTACTTATCAAGAGACCCAGTACTTC
14 | TRBJ2-3 | TRBD2 | TRBV7-2 | many | CASRGLSNTDTQYF | TGTGCCAGCAGGGGACTATCGAACACAGATACGCAGTATTTT